The T cell receptor beta chain under discussion was sequenced for a study of blood T cells in healthy people across ages. Each sample yielded at least 6 million isolated PBMCs. Comments on this clonotype: The junction differs from germline at one of its ends, possibly a read error.

Then a second PCR, running roughly 7 to 11 cycles, was carried out with a sample-barcoded 5' primer and a J-beta primer mix. TCRdb processed the 5' RACE reads anew with MiXCR; each CDR3 protein has one entry. This sample has more than 900,000 distinct CDR3 sequences; around 29% occur once, and the top ten carry roughly a tenth. Germline V lookup: CDR1 SGHRS, CDR2 YFSETQ. The CDR3 spans 15 residues. This sample was shared with a second study, whose subject was T cells of mothers and their children. That report notes: RNA that had been extracted went wholly into cDNA synthesis, at roughly 1.5 ug per 15 ul. Sample barcodes and 2-4 random nucleotides came from the second PCR's M1S primer. It was observed that no persistent microchimeric T cell clones could be detected.

This receptor was obtained from a woman aged 35 to 49 in good health. The sequencing sample was made of blood. The rearrangement uses TRBV5-1 and TRBJ2-1, with D perhaps matching TRBD2 (5 bases). In nucleotides, the CDR3 is TGCGCCAGCAGAACGGAGGTACCATCCTCCAATGAGCAGTTCTTC. This codes for CASRTEVPSSNEQFF.